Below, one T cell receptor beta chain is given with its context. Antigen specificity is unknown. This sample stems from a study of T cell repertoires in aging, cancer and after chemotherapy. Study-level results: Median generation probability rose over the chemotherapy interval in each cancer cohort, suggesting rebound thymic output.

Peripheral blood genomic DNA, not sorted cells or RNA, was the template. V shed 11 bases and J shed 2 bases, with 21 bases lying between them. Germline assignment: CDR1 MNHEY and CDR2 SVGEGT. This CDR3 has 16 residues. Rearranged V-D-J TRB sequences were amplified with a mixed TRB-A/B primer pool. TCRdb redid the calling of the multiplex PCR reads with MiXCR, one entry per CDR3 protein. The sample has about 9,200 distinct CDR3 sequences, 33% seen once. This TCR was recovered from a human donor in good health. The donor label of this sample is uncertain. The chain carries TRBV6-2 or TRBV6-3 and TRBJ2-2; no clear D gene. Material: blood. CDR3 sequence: CASARQSRRNTGELFF. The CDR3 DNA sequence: TGTGCCTCCGCTAGGCAGTCGAGGAGAAACACCGGGGAGCTGTTTTTT.